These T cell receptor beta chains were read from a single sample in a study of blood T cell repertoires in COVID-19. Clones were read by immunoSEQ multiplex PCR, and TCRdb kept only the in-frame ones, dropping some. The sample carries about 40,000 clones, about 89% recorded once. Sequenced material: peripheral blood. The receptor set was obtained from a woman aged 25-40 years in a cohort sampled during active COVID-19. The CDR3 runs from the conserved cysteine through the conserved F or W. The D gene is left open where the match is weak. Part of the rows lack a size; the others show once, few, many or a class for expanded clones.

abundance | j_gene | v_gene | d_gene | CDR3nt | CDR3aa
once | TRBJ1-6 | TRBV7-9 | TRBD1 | TGTGCCAGCAGCCCGGACAGGGAAGAGTCACCCCTCCACTTT | CASSPDREESPLHF
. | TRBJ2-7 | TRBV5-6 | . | TGTGCCAGCAGCTTGGCTATGGTGGGAGGAGAGCAGTACTTC | CASSLAMVGGEQYF
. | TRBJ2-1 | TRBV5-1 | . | TGCGCCAGCAGCTGGCGGGACTCCCACAATGAGCAGTTCTTC | CASSWRDSHNEQFF
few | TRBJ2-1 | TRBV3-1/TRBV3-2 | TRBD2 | TGTGCCAGCAGCCACAGTCTAGCGGGACTCAATGAGCAGTTCTTC | CASSHSLAGLNEQFF
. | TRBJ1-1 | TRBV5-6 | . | TGTGCCAGCAGCTTGGTAAGGGGAAACACTGAAGCTTTCTTT | CASSLVRGNTEAFF
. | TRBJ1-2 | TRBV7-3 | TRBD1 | TGTGCCAGCAGCTTAGGGGACAGGGGGGCGTATGGCTACACCTTC | CASSLGDRGAYGYTF
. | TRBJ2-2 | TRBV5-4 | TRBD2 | TGTGCCAGCAGCGCAGGACTAGCGGGAACCACCGGGGAGCTGTTTTTT | CASSAGLAGTTGELFF
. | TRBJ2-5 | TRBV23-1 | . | TGCGCCAGCAGTCATACCGCAGGGGAGGGGCAAGAGACCCAGTACTTC | CASSHTAGEGQETQYF
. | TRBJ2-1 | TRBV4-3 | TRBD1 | TGCGCCAGCAGCCCCCGTAACAGGCGGGGACAGGGTTACAATGAGCAGTTCTTC | CASSPRNRRGQGYNEQFF
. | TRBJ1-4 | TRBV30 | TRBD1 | TGTGCCTGGAGCCCTTCAGGGGGGATCGGAAAACTGTTTTTT | CAWSPSGGIGKLFF
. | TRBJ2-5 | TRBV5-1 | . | TGCGCCAGCAGCCGCCAAGAGACCCAGTACTTC | CASSRQETQYF
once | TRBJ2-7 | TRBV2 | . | TGTGCCAGCAGAGGAAGACAGAGACCCTACGAGCAGTACTTC | CASRGRQRPYEQYF
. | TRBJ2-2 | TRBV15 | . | TGTGCCACCAGCCGCGGACAAATCGCCGGGGAGCTGTTTTTT | CATSRGQIAGELFF
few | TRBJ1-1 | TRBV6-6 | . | TGTGCCAGCAGTCCCGTGACAGGATCTATGAGCACTGAAGCTTTCTTT | CASSPVTGSMSTEAFF
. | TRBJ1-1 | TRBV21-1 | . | TGTGCCAGCAGCTTGTCCGGGACAGGGATCGCTGAAGCTTTCTTT | CASSLSGTGIAEAFF
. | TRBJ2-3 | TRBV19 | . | TGTGCCAGTACCCCTGACGGACTCACAGATACGCAGTATTTT | CASTPDGLTDTQYF
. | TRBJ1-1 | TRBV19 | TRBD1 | TGTGCCAGTAGTACTACGACAGGGTCTAAGACTGAAGCTTTCTTT | CASSTTTGSKTEAFF
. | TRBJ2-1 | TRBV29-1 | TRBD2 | TGCAGCGTTGAGATAGCGGGATTGTACAATGAGCAGTTCTTC | CSVEIAGLYNEQFF
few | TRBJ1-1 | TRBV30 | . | TGTGCCTGGAGTGACAACCGGGACAAAGCTTTCTTT | CAWSDNRDKAFF
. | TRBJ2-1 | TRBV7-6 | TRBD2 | TGTGCCAGCAGCTTAATGATTGGCGGGAGCTCCTACAATGAGCAGTTCTTC | CASSLMIGGSSYNEQFF
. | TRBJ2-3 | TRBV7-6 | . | TGTGCCAGCAGCTTAGCGACAGGCGGGGATACGCAGTATTTT | CASSLATGGDTQYF
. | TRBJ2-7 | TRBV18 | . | TGTGCCAGCTCACCCTCGGGAAAGGGATTCGACGAGCAGTACTTC | CASSPSGKGFDEQYF
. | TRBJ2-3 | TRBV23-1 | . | TGCGCCAGCAGTCAAGAAGTGGCCTCCACAGATACGCAGTATTTT | CASSQEVASTDTQYF
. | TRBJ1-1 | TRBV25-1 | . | TGTGCCAGCAGTAAGCAGGGAAGACTCACTGAAGCTTTCTTT | CASSKQGRLTEAFF
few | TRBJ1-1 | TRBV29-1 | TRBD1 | TGCAGCGGCCTAAAAGGGGGCGGCTACACTGAAGCTTTCTTT | CSGLKGGGYTEAFF
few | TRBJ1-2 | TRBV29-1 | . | TGCAGCGGTACAGGGTCAGATGGCTACACCTTC | CSGTGSDGYTF
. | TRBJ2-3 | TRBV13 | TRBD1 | TGTGCCAGCAGCCTAGGGACAGGTTCCTTTAGCACAGATACGCAGTATTTT | CASSLGTGSFSTDTQYF
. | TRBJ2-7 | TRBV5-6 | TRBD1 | TGTGCCAGCAGCTTCGGGACAGTTAGAACTCTGGCCTACGAGCAGTACTTC | CASSFGTVRTLAYEQYF
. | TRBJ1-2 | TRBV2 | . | TGTGCCAGCAGTGAGGAGGGACGGGATGGCTACACCTTC | CASSEEGRDGYTF
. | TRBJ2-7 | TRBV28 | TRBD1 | TGTGCCAGCAGTCTCCCGCCGCGACAGGGTCTGTACGAGCAGTACTTC | CASSLPPRQGLYEQYF
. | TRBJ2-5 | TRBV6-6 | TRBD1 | TGTGCCAGCAGTCCCCCCTTTGACAGGGGACCCCTTGAGACCCAGTACTTC | CASSPPFDRGPLETQYF
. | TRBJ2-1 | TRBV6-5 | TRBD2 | TGTGCCAGCAGTACACTAGCGGGATCCTACAATGAGCAGTTCTTC | CASSTLAGSYNEQFF
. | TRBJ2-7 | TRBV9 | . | TGTGCCAGCAGCGTAGCAGTAGCCGATGTCTACGAGCAGTACTTC | CASSVAVADVYEQYF
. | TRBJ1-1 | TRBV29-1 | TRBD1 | TGCAGCGTGACGACAGGGTTGAACACTGAAGCTTTCTTT | CSVTTGLNTEAFF
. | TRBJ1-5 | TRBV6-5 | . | TGTGCCAGCAGTTACTCGAGGGACCGGGGGGTTCAGCCCCAGCATTTT | CASSYSRDRGVQPQHF
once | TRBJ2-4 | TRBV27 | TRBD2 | TGTGCCAGCAGTTTAGGAGCGGGAATAGCCAAAAACATTCAGTACTTC | CASSLGAGIAKNIQYF
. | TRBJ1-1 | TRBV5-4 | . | TGTGCCAGCAGCGCTGGTCCTCAGGGGTCCGCTGAAGCTTTCTTT | CASSAGPQGSAEAFF
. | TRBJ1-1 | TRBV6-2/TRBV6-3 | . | TGTGCCAGCAGTTACCAGGGTAAGGTACGAGCTTTCTTT | CASSYQGKVRAFF
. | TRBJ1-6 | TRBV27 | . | TGTGCCAGCAGTCCCGGGGGGACCCGGGGTTCACCCCTCCACTTT | CASSPGGTRGSPLHF
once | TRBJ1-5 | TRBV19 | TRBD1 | TGTGCCAGTAGTCCGGACAGGGTTGTGCCCCAGCATTTT | CASSPDRVVPQHF
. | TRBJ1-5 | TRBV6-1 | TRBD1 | TGTGCCAGCAGTGAAGACAGGGGGTCCCATCAGCCCCAGCATTTT | CASSEDRGSHQPQHF